The 21 T cell receptor beta chains presented below share a single source sample, sequenced in a study of Japanese encephalitis immunity and Zika vaccine responses. MiXCR, run by TCRdb on the 5' RACE reads, gives a single entry per CDR3 protein. The sample has around 600 distinct CDR3 sequences, 3% to 4.5% seen once; the top ten hold about 30%. For 6 days, PBMCs labeled with CFSE were cultured with peptide pools at 1 ug/mL each. Proliferating CD4 T cells were sorted unfixed as live CD56-CD19-CD16-CD3+CD4+ CFSE-low cells. Sequencing used antigen-activated CD4+ T cells from blood, cultured, obtained during a Zika inactivated vaccine study. The receptors come from an adult woman who received an inactivated Zika virus vaccine.

By proportion, this clonotype is medium-sized. The chain recombines TRBV9 with TRBJ1-6; 9 nucleotides line up with TRBD1. This CDR3 has 17 residues. The V gene end was trimmed by 2 bases and the J gene end by 5 bases; junction bases not matched to a gene: 8. CDR1 and CDR2 from the germline V gene are SGDLS and YYNGEE. The CDR3 DNA follows: TGTGCCAGCAGCGTCGGCCCTAGGACAGGGGATAATTCACCCCTCCACTTT. This gives the protein CASSVGPRTGDNSPLHF.

This clonotype is deemed medium-sized. The CDR3 sequence is CASSTLTGGGTDTQYF. CDR3 nucleotides: TGTGCCAGCAGCACCTTGACAGGGGGCGGAACAGATACGCAGTATTTT. The chain is built from TRBV3-1 and TRBJ2-3, with 10 bases aligning to TRBD1. The germline V gene has CDR1 LGHDT and CDR2 YNNKEL (reference sequence). The CDR3 is 16 residues long. After removal of 5 bases from V and 3 bases from J, the junction contained 8 bases not matched to a gene.

As concerns this clonotype: The junction shows a germline mismatch at one end, possibly a read error. The chain joins TRBV5-1 to TRBJ2-1; D tentatively reads TRBD1 or TRBD2 (6 bases each). The germline CDR1 and CDR2 sequences are SGHRS and YFSETQ. CDR3 length: 17 amino acids. The CDR3 DNA is TGCGCCAGCAGCTTGAGGGGGGCCACTACTTCCTACAATGAGCAGTCCTTC. Its protein is CASSLRGATTSYNEQSF.

Relative to its sample, this clonotype is large. The gene calls are TRBV5-5 and TRBJ2-7; 9 bases match TRBD2. Germline trimming cut 0 bases from V and 3 bases from J; bases unmatched to any gene: 4. Germline V CDR1 and CDR2: SGHKS, YYEKEE (reference sequence). This CDR3 has 15 residues. CDR3 sequence reads: CASSLDLAGLYEQYF. CDR3 DNA sequence: TGTGCCAGCAGCTTGGACCTAGCGGGGCTCTACGAGCAGTACTTC.

The chain joins TRBV7-2 to TRBJ2-1, with 10 positions matching TRBD1. The V gene end was trimmed by 5 bases and the J gene end by 5 bases; junction bases not matched to a gene: 18. The CDR3 is 19 residues long. CDR1 and CDR2 from the germline V gene are SGHTA and FQGNSA. CDR3 in DNA: TGTGCCAGCAGCCTTGACAGGGGGCTATCGGGCCTACTTGACAATGAGCAGTTCTTC. Protein: CASSLDRGLSGLLDNEQFF.

Relative to its sample, this clonotype is medium-sized. The chain carries TRBV3-1 and TRBJ2-7; no clear D gene. The CDR3 sequence is 14 residues long. V was shortened by 3 bases and J by 0 bases, with 9 bases between the two germline ends. Germline lookup yields CDR1 LGHDT and CDR2 YNNKEL (reference sequence). CDR3 nucleotide sequence: TGTGCCAGCAGCCAGGTCGGACGCTCCTACGAGCAGTACTTC. Its translation is CASSQVGRSYEQYF.

Judged by abundance, this clonotype is medium-sized. The chain joins TRBV5-4 to TRBJ1-2; 8 bases match TRBD1. Germline CDR1 and CDR2: SGHNT and YYREEE (reference sequence). There are 17 residues in the CDR3. V shed 4 bases and J 3 bases; nucleotides not matched to a gene: 14. The CDR3 DNA sequence: TGTGCCAGCAGCCCGGGGGCCTCAGGGGGCGCTGACTATGGCTACACCTTC. Its protein product is CASSPGASGGADYGYTF.

By sample share, this clonotype is large. The chain has TRBV20-1 and TRBJ2-1, with TRBD2 matching over 8 bases. This CDR3 spans 12 amino acids. The V gene end was trimmed by 6 bases and the J gene end by 4 bases; junction bases not matched to a gene: 2. CDR1 and CDR2 (germline): DFQATT, SNEGSKA (reference sequence). CDR3 in amino acids: CSAKRGYNEQFF. As DNA, the CDR3 is TGCAGTGCAAAGCGGGGGTACAATGAGCAGTTCTTC.

This clonotype qualifies as large. The V and J genes are TRBV29-1 and TRBJ1-2, with D hard to call. Per the germline V gene, CDR1 is SQVTM and CDR2 is ANQGSEA. Trimming took off 3 bases at V and 2 bases at J, with 7 bases between the two ends. The CDR3 runs to 12 residues. Here the CDR3 DNA reads TGCAGCGTTGAGGCGGGAAACTATGGCTACACCTTC. As protein: CSVEAGNYGYTF.

J is TRBJ2-2 and V is TRBV27; D is ambiguous. The CDR3 is 14 residues long. CDR1 MNHEY and CDR2 SMNVEV come from the germline V gene (reference sequence). The germline V and J ends were trimmed by 6 bases and 0 bases, with 8 bases remaining between them. CDR3 loop: CASSLGPNTGELFF. The CDR3 nucleotides are TGTGCCAGCAGCCTTGGACCGAACACCGGGGAGCTGTTTTTT.

In its sample, this clonotype was seen many times. The chain carries TRBV6-5 and TRBJ1-2, with D perhaps TRBD1 (5 bases). With 0 bases removed from V and 6 bases from J, the gap between germline ends came to 11 bases. There are 14 residues in the CDR3. Per the germline V gene, CDR1 is MNHEY and CDR2 is SVGAGI. The CDR3 is CASSYSSGKDGYTF. CDR3 DNA sequence: TGTGCCAGCAGTTACTCTTCAGGGAAGGATGGCTACACCTTC.

This clonotype has a handful of counts. J is TRBJ2-1 and V is TRBV7-2; a possible D gene is TRBD1 (5 bases). This CDR3 has 13 residues. Trimming cost V 5 bases and J 10 bases, with 15 bases left between them. CDR1 SGHTA and CDR2 FQGNSA come from the germline V gene. The CDR3 bases are TGTGCCAGCAGCGGGGCTAGATGGGGAGAGCAGTTCTTC. This translates into CASSGARWGEQFF.

This clonotype counts as large. This sequence joins TRBV5-1 and TRBJ2-7; D is undetermined. Trimming removed 0 bases from V and 3 bases from J, with 7 bases in between. The CDR3 has 13 residues. Per germline, CDR1 SGHRS and CDR2 YFSETQ. This CDR3 reads CASSLADHYEQYF. Written as DNA, the CDR3 is TGCGCCAGCAGCTTGGCCGATCACTACGAGCAGTACTTC.

This clonotype is medium-sized. This chain links TRBV28 with TRBJ2-3, with D unclear. The V end lost 6 bases, the J end lost 2 bases, and 18 bases lay between the germline ends. CDR3 size: 16 residues. Germline V gives CDR1 MDHEN, CDR2 SYDVKM. CDR3 protein: CASSRSPFLITDTQYF. In DNA, the CDR3 is TGTGCCAGCAGCAGGAGTCCTTTTCTAATCACAGATACGCAGTATTTT.

By frequency in the sample, this clonotype is medium-sized. V and J are TRBV6-6 and TRBJ2-2; 11 bases match TRBD1. Germline V lookup: CDR1 MNHNY, CDR2 SVGAGI (reference sequence). The CDR3 sequence is 15 residues long. Trimming at V came to 7 bases and at J to 6 bases, leaving 7 bases not matched to a gene. The CDR3 nucleotides are TGTGCCAGCATTCCCGGACAGGGGGCGCCCGGGGAGCTGTTTTTT. Its protein is CASIPGQGAPGELFF.

This clonotype is judged large (0.1 to 1%). The J gene is TRBJ1-4, the V gene TRBV18; D may be TRBD1 (5 bases). CDR1 is KGHSH and CDR2 is LQKENI in the germline V gene. The V and J ends lost 3 bases and 0 bases respectively, with 11 bases between them. This CDR3 is built from 16 residues. DNA for the CDR3: TGTGCCAGCTCACCGCGACAGATCCCAACTAATGAAAAACTGTTTTTT. Translated: CASSPRQIPTNEKLFF.

This clonotype is medium-sized within its sample. V and J are TRBV6-5 and TRBJ2-1; D unresolved. The ends were cut back, 6 bases at V and 4 bases at J, with 16 bases in the middle. This CDR3 is built from 15 residues. Germline CDR1 MNHEY, CDR2 SVGAGI. CDR3 bases: TGTGCCAGCAGCCGTACACCCGAAGGTTACAATGAGCAGTTCTTC. Translation: CASSRTPEGYNEQFF.

This clonotype qualifies as large. The chain couples TRBV20-1 to TRBJ2-7, with 7 bases aligning to TRBD1. The germline CDR1 and CDR2 sequences are DFQATT and SNEGSKA (reference sequence). J lost 4 bases, V lost 6 bases, and 12 bases had no gene match. CDR3 length equals 14 residues. CDR3 amino acids: CSAETGTVPYEQYF. CDR3 sequence (DNA): TGCAGTGCCGAGACCGGGACAGTTCCTTACGAGCAGTACTTC.

This clonotype is classed as medium-sized (0.01 to 0.1%). The V and J genes are TRBV20-1 and TRBJ2-7; 14 nucleotides agree with TRBD2. This CDR3 has 16 residues. CDR1 DFQATT and CDR2 SNEGSKA come from the germline V gene (reference sequence). The V segment lost 4 bases and the J segment 2 bases; nucleotides outside the gene matches: 7. The CDR3 spells CSATGLAGGETYEQYF. For the CDR3, the DNA is TGCAGTGCTACCGGACTAGCGGGGGGCGAAACCTACGAGCAGTACTTC.

The V gene is TRBV6-2 or TRBV6-3, the J gene TRBJ2-5; TRBD2 aligns across 7 bases. The length of the CDR3 is 14 residues. Per germline, CDR1 MNHEY and CDR2 SVGEGT. V was clipped by 4 bases and J by 5 bases; unmatched bases: 7. CDR3: CASSFGGVWETQYF. The CDR3 coding sequence is TGTGCCAGCAGTTTTGGGGGGGTCTGGGAGACCCAGTACTTC.

In its sample, this clonotype is large. The chain couples TRBV18 to TRBJ1-4; D gene ambiguous. Germline lookup yields CDR1 KGHSH and CDR2 LQKENI. The length of the CDR3 is 14 residues. V was shortened by 4 bases and J by 7 bases, with 13 bases between the two germline ends. The CDR3 region has the DNA TGTGCCAGCTCACGGGCCGCGGGGATTGAAAAACTGTTTTTT. Amino acid sequence: CASSRAAGIEKLFF.